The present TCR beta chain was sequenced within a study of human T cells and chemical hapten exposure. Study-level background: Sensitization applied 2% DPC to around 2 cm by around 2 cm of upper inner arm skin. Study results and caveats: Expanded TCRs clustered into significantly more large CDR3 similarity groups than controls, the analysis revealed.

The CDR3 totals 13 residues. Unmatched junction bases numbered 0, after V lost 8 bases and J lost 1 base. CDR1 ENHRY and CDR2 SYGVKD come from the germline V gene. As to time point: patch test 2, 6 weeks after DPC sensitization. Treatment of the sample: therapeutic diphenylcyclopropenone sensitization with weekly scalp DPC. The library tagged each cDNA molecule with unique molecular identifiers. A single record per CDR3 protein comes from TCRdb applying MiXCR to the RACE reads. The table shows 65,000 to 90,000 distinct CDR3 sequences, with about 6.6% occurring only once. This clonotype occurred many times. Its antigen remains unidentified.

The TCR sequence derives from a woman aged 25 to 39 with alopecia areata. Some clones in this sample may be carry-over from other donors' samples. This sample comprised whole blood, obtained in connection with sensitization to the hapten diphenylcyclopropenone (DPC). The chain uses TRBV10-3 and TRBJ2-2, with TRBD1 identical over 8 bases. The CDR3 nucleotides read TGTGCCATCGGGACAGGGAACACCGGGGAGCTGTTTTTT. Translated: CAIGTGNTGELFF.